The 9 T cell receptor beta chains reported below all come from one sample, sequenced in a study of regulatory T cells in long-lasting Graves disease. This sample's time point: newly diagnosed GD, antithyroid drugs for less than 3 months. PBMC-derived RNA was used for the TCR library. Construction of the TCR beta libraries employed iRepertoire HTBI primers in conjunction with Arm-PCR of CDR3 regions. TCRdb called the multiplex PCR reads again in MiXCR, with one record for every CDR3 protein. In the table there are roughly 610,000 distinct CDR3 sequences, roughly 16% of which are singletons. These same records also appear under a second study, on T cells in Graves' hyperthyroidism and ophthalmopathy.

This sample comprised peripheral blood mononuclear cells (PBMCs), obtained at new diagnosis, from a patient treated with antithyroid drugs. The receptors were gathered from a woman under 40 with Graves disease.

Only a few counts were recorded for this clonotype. The CDR3 here is CASRLQGAANTGELFF. The CDR3 nucleotides read TGTGCCAGCAGATTACAGGGGGCAGCGAACACCGGGGAGCTGTTTTTT. The chain recombines TRBV6-1 with TRBJ2-2, with 9 bases lining up with TRBD1. Looked up from germline, CDR1 is MNHNS and CDR2 is SASEGT. The trim removed 6 bases at V and 0 bases at J, leaving 5 bases unmatched. This CDR3 is built from 16 residues.

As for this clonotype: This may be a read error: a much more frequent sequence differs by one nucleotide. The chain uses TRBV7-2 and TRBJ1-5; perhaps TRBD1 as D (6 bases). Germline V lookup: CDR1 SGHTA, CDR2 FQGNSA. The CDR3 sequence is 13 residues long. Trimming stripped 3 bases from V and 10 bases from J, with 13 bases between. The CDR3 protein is CASSFQAGEPQHF. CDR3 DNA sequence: TGTGCCAGCAGCTTCCAGGCAGGGGAACCCCAGCATTTT.

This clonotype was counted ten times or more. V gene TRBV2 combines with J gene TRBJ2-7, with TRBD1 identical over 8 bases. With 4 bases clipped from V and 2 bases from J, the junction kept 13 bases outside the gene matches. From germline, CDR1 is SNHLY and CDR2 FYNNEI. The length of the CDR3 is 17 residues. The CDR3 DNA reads TGTGCCAGCAGTGGGAGGGACAGGAGAACACCGGCCTACGAGCAGTACTTC. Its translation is CASSGRDRRTPAYEQYF.

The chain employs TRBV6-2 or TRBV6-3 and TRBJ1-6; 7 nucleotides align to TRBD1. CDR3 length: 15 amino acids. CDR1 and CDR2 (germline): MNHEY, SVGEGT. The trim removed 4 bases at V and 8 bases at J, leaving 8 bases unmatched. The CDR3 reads CASSWGGGGHSPLHF. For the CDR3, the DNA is TGTGCCAGCAGTTGGGGTGGAGGGGGCCATTCACCCCTCCACTTT.

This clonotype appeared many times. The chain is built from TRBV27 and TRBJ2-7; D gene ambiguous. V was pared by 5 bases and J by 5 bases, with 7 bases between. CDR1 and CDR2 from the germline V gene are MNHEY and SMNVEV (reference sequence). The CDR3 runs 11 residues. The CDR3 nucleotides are TGTGCCAGCAGTACGGGTAACGAGCAGTACTTC. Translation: CASSTGNEQYF.

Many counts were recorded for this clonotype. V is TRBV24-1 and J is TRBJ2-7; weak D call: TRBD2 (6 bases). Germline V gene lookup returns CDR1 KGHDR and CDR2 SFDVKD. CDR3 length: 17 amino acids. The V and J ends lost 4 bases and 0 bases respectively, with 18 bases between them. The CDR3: CATSDAAGGASSYEQYF. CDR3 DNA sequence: TGTGCCACCAGTGACGCGGCCGGAGGGGCAAGCTCCTACGAGCAGTACTTC.

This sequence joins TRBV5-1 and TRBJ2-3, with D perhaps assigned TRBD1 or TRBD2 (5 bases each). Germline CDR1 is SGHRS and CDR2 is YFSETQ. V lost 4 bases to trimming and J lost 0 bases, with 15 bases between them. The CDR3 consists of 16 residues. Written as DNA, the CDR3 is TGCGCCAGCAGCCTCCAGGGAGCATCTAGCACAGATACGCAGTATTTT. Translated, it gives CASSLQGASSTDTQYF.

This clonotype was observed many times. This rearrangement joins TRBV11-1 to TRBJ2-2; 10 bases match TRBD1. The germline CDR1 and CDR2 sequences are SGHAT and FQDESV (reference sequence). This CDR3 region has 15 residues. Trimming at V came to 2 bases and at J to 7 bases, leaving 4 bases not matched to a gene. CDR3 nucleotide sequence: TGTGCCAGCAGCTTATCGGGACAGGGGAGCGGGGAGCTGTTTTTT. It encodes CASSLSGQGSGELFF. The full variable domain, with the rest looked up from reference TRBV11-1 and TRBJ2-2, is EAEVAQSPRYKITEKSQAVAFWCDPISGHATLYWYRQILGQGPELLVQFQDESVVDDSQLPKDRFSAERLKGVDSTLKIQPAELGDSAMYLCASSLSGQGSGELFFGEGSRLTVL.

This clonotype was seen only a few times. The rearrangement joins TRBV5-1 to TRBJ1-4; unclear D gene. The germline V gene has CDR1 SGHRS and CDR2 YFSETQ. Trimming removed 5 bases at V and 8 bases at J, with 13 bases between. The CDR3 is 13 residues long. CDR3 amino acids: CASSWSEGEKLFF. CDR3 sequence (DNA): TGCGCCAGCAGTTGGTCCGAAGGCGAAAAACTGTTTTTT.